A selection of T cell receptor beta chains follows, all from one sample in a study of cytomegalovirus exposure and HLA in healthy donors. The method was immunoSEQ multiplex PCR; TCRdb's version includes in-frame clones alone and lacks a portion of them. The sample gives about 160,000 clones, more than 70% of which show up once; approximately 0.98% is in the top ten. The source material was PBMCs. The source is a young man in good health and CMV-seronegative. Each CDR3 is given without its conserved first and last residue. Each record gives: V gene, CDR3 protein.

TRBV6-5	ASSPDRLSSPLH
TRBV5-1	ASSRRGVRGRDTEAF
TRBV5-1	ASSRTAGGVVYEQY
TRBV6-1	ASSPSTRWAF
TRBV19	ASRDRGLNTEAF
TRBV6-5	ATRGLAGASEQF
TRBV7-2	ASSLISSRSERADTQY
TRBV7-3	ASSLYRGNTGELF
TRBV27	ASSPVTEAF
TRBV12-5	ASGLVTAYETQY
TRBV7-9	SSSLVPAGYYTGELF
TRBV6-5	ASRYHRGREQY
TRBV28	ASSPSSFHEQY
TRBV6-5	ASSSSGRALF